Shown below are 10 T cell receptor beta chains from a single sample sequenced in a study of post-analysis software for immune sequencing data. Unique molecular identifiers were built into the TCR beta cDNA libraries. TCRdb processed the PCR reads anew with MiXCR; each CDR3 protein has one entry. The table lists about 800,000 distinct CDR3 sequences, about 32% of them singletons. These receptors have no identified antigens. Broader study findings: A few TRBV segments appeared more often in patients than in controls, and TRBV5-6, TRBV5-1 and TRBV20-1 were among these.

Sequencing used blood. Receptors originate from a girl aged 10 to 17 with multiple sclerosis.

The chain has TRBV6-5 and TRBJ2-1; D tentatively fits TRBD1 or TRBD2 (6 bases each). Germline V gene lookup returns CDR1 MNHEY and CDR2 SVGAGI. V gave up 6 bases and J gave up 0 bases, with 15 bases separating them. The CDR3 runs 16 residues. CDR3 DNA sequence: TGTGCCAGCAGCTACAGGGACTGGAGCTCCTACAATGAGCAGTTCTTC. Amino acids: CASSYRDWSSYNEQFF.

The chain uses TRBV24-1 and TRBJ1-6, with a possible D match to TRBD1 (5 bases). Trimming stripped 12 bases from V and 18 bases from J, with 11 bases between. The CDR3 has 8 amino acids. Per the germline V gene, CDR1 is KGHDR and CDR2 is SFDVKD. CDR3 loop: CAAHRPHF. CDR3 bases: TGTGCCGCCCACAGGCCCCACTTT.

By share of the sample, this clonotype is medium-sized. This chain uses TRBV20-1 with TRBJ2-5, with unresolved D. Looked up from germline, CDR1 is DFQATT and CDR2 is SNEGSKA (reference sequence). The CDR3 runs to 11 residues. The V gene lost 4 bases and the J gene lost 5 bases, with 8 bases spanning the gap. The CDR3 nucleotides read TGCAGTGCTACTGTTGGGGAGACCCAGTACTTC. It encodes CSATVGETQYF.

This clonotype showed up just a few times. The chain joins TRBV10-3 to TRBJ2-7; 9 bases are a match to TRBD1. The last part of the DNA fits TRBJ2-5 better; the J call may be wrong. Germline V CDR1 and CDR2: ENHRY, SYGVKD. The CDR3 is made up of 17 amino acids. The CDR3 DNA follows: TGTGCCATCAGTGGCCCCCGCGACAGGGGGTATTCGGAGACCCAGTACTTC. The encoded protein is CAISGPRDRGYSETQYF.

The chain has TRBV20-1 and TRBJ1-1; D is undetermined. This CDR3 comprises 13 residues. CDR1 is DFQATT, CDR2 SNEGSKA, per germline (reference sequence). Trimming removed 1 base from V and 0 bases from J, with 6 bases in between. The CDR3 protein is CSARVQLNTEAFF. CDR3 DNA: TGCAGTGCTAGAGTCCAGTTGAACACTGAAGCTTTCTTT.

This clonotype has at least ten counts. V gene TRBV24-1 combines with J gene TRBJ2-1; possible D gene TRBD1, 5 bases. V was clipped by 3 bases and J by 6 bases, with 20 bases between them. Germline CDR1 is KGHDR and CDR2 is SFDVKD. The CDR3 has 17 amino acids. CDR3 loop: CATSDRAAHQGSNEQFF. CDR3 in DNA: TGTGCCACCAGTGATCGGGCCGCCCACCAGGGTTCCAATGAGCAGTTCTTC.

The chain links TRBV13 to TRBJ1-1, with D possibly matching TRBD1 (5 bases). The CDR3 extends over 16 amino acids. V was pared by 1 base and J by 2 bases, with 14 bases between. Germline V gene sequence: CDR1 PRHDT, CDR2 FYEKMQ (reference sequence). The CDR3 DNA reads as TGTGCCAGCAGCTTAGTCAGTAGGGGACTAAACACTGAAGCTTTCTTT. This sequence encodes CASSLVSRGLNTEAFF. Full variable domain (rest looked up from reference TRBV13 and TRBJ1-1): AAGVIQSPRHLIKEKRETATLKCYPIPRHDTVYWYQQGPGQDPQFLISFYEKMQSDKGSIPDRFSAQQFSDYHSELNMSSLELGDSALYFCASSLVSRGLNTEAFFGQGTRLTVV.

The rearrangement joins TRBV29-1 to TRBJ2-3; D possibly corresponds to TRBD2 (5 bases). This CDR3 comprises 12 residues. The germline CDR1 and CDR2 sequences are SQVTM and ANQGSEA. Trimming shortened V by 8 bases and J by 5 bases, and 14 bases separated the two germline ends. CDR3 in amino acids: CSPRVRGDTQYF. Written as DNA, the CDR3 is TGCAGCCCGAGGGTCCGGGGAGATACGCAGTATTTT.

A few counts support this clonotype. V and J are TRBV29-1 and TRBJ1-2; 9 nucleotides agree with TRBD1. Germline lookup yields CDR1 SQVTM and CDR2 ANQGSEA. The CDR3 contains 13 residues. J was trimmed by 8 bases and V by 6 bases; bases with no gene match: 10. CDR3 loop: CSVNPTGGGGYTF. The DNA for the CDR3 is TGCAGCGTGAACCCCACAGGGGGCGGCGGCTACACCTTC. Variable domain in full (rest from reference TRBV29-1 and TRBJ1-2): SAVISQKPSRDICQRGTSLTIQCQVDSQVTMMFWYRQQPGQSLTLIATANQGSEATYESGFVIDKFPISRPNLTFSTLTVSNMSPEDSSIYLCSVNPTGGGGYTFGSGTRLTVV.

This clonotype was detected many times. The chain uses TRBV28 and TRBJ2-5; TRBD2 matches 11 bases. CDR1 is MDHEN, CDR2 SYDVKM, per germline. With 7 bases clipped from V and 5 bases from J, the junction kept 9 bases outside the gene matches. The CDR3 length is 15 residues. The CDR3 DNA follows: TGTGCCAGCACCACTAGCGGGAGCCGTGGGGAGACCCAGTACTTC. This encodes CASTTSGSRGETQYF.